This is a list of T cell receptor beta chains from one sample in a study of T cell repertoires in cytomegalovirus infection. From the reads, TCRdb called clonotypes with MiXCR, one entry per CDR3 protein. This table has some 71,000 distinct CDR3 sequences, 25% to 30% appearing once. Antigen specificity for these receptors is unknown. The material sequenced was CD8+ T cells from cultured PBMCs, taken from culture after CMV antigen stimulation. These receptors were obtained from a human donor in good health (CMV status not recorded). Some clones in this sample may be carry-over from other donors' samples. The CDR3 runs from the conserved cysteine through the conserved F or W. D genes are given only for firm matches. Clone size is not always given. Where it is, it says once, few, many or a class for expanded clones.

>TRBV7-8|many|TRBJ1-2|14|TRBD1
CASSPWTGGYGYTF
TGTGCCAGCAGCCCATGGACAGGGGGCTATGGCTACACCTTC
>TRBV6-2/TRBV6-3|NA|TRBJ1-6|12|NA
CASSVDNSPLHF
TGTGCCAGCAGTGTAGATAATTCACCCCTCCACTTT
>TRBV4-1|once|TRBJ2-2|13|NA
CASSQEAISKLFF
TGCGCCAGCAGCCAAGAGGCAATTTCGAAGCTGTTTTTT
>TRBV7-8|NA|TRBJ1-3|15|NA
CASSSTGQAGNTIYF
TGTGCCAGCAGCTCCACAGGGCAGGCTGGAAACACCATATATTTT
>TRBV7-9|NA|TRBJ1-6|14|NA
CASSTSQALRPLHF
TGTGCCAGCAGCACCTCGCAGGCCCTTAGGCCCCTCCACTTT
>TRBV6-9|NA|TRBJ2-7|14|NA
CASSYRDDVYEQYF
TGTGCCAGCAGTTATAGAGATGATGTCTACGAGCAGTACTTC
>TRBV7-2|many|TRBJ1-4|16|NA
CASSPGGSGVNEKLFF
TGTGCCAGCAGCCCCGGCGGAAGCGGGGTTAATGAAAAACTGTTTTTT
>TRBV19|few|TRBJ1-1|13|TRBD1
CASSIAWDREAFF
TGTGCCAGTAGTATAGCCTGGGACAGGGAAGCTTTCTTT
>TRBV4-3|NA|TRBJ2-2|15|TRBD1
CASSRTGLDTGELFF
TGCGCCAGCAGTCGGACAGGGTTGGACACCGGGGAGCTGTTTTTT
>TRBV7-2|many|TRBJ1-1|16|NA
CASSPPRSPVNTEAFF
TGTGCCAGCAGCCCCCCGAGGTCCCCCGTGAACACTGAAGCTTTCTTT
>TRBV27|NA|TRBJ2-7|15|NA
CASSLSRKGSREQYF
TGTGCCAGCAGTTTATCAAGGAAGGGGTCGAGGGAGCAGTACTTC
>TRBV7-2|few|TRBJ2-7|15|TRBD1
CASRSGTGTSYEQYF
TGTGCCAGCAGATCAGGGACAGGGACCTCCTACGAGCAGTACTTC
>TRBV20-1|NA|TRBJ2-7|13|TRBD2
CSATGTSDHEQYF
TGCAGTGCAACCGGGACTAGCGACCACGAGCAGTACTTC
>TRBV28|few|TRBJ1-5|16|NA
CASSLLPKSSNQPQHF
TGTGCCAGCAGTTTACTTCCAAAGTCGAGCAATCAGCCCCAGCATTTT
>TRBV7-2|few|TRBJ2-7|13|NA
CASSWGVTYEQYF
TGTGCCAGCAGCTGGGGGGTAACCTACGAGCAGTACTTC
>TRBV7-9|NA|TRBJ1-3|16|NA
CASSLANRASGNTIYF
TGTGCCAGCAGCTTAGCGAACAGAGCCTCTGGAAACACCATATATTTT
>TRBV4-3|few|TRBJ2-2|15|NA
CASSQDNFNTGELFF
TGCGCCAGCAGCCAAGATAACTTTAACACCGGGGAGCTGTTTTTT
>TRBV27|few|TRBJ2-1|16|NA
CASSLLDSYSYNEQFF
TGTGCCAGCAGTTTGCTCGACAGTTACTCCTACAATGAGCAGTTCTTC
>TRBV28|NA|TRBJ2-1|15|TRBD2
CASSDGTSAYNEQFF
TGTGCCAGCAGCGATGGGACTAGCGCATACAATGAGCAGTTCTTC
>TRBV6-5|many|TRBJ1-4|15|NA
CASSYAGRANEKLFF
TGTGCCAGCAGTTACGCTGGGAGGGCTAATGAAAAACTGTTTTTT
>TRBV20-1|many|TRBJ2-2|19|TRBD2
CSARPRTGLAEPNTGELFF
TGCAGTGCTAGACCTCGTACGGGACTAGCGGAGCCGAACACCGGGGAGCTGTTTTTT
>TRBV27|few|TRBJ1-4|14|NA
CASSVFGSNEKLFF
TGTGCCAGCAGTGTTTTCGGATCTAATGAAAAACTGTTTTTT
>TRBV28|NA|TRBJ1-5|17|NA
CASSVWTGRRINQPQHF
TGTGCCAGCAGTGTGTGGACCGGGAGAAGAATCAATCAGCCCCAGCATTTT
>TRBV9|NA|TRBJ1-3|15|NA
CASSPSGNSGNTIYF
TGTGCCAGCAGCCCCTCAGGAAACTCTGGAAACACCATATATTTT
>TRBV11-2|NA|TRBJ2-1|15|TRBD1
CASTGRGPSYNEQFF
TGTGCCAGCACAGGAAGGGGGCCCTCCTACAATGAGCAGTTCTTC
>TRBV11-1|NA|TRBJ2-1|14|TRBD2
CASSGGGTHNERFF
TGTGCCAGCTCGGGGGGGGGGACCCACAATGAGCGGTTCTTC
>TRBV11-2|NA|TRBJ2-7|16|TRBD2
CASRYMSGLESYEQYF
TGTGCCAGCAGATATATGTCGGGACTAGAGTCCTACGAGCAGTACTTC
>TRBV19|NA|TRBJ2-2|15|NA
CASTPSGGITGELFF
TGTGCCAGTACCCCATCTGGGGGTATCACCGGGGAGCTGTTTTTT
>TRBV11-3|few|TRBJ2-1|14|TRBD1
CASSPRDRGHEQFF
TGTGCCAGCAGCCCCCGGGACAGGGGGCATGAGCAGTTCTTC
>TRBV7-2|few|TRBJ1-5|15|NA
CASSLAVGSGQPQHF
TGTGCCAGCAGCTTAGCGGTAGGGTCGGGACAGCCCCAGCATTTT
>TRBV7-2|many|TRBJ2-1|14|TRBD2
CASPSGGVVNEQFF
TGTGCCAGCCCCAGCGGGGGGGTAGTGAATGAGCAGTTCTTC
>TRBV6-6|few|TRBJ2-6|18|NA
CASSYSTAGRSGANVLTF
TGTGCCAGCAGTTACTCGACGGCAGGAAGGTCTGGGGCCAACGTCCTGACTTTC
>TRBV4-3|NA|TRBJ1-1|15|NA
CASSQETPGDTEAFF
TGCGCCAGCAGCCAAGAGACCCCTGGGGACACTGAAGCTTTCTTT
>TRBV19|NA|TRBJ1-2|10|NA
CASRQAGYTF
TGTGCCAGTCGTCAGGCTGGCTACACCTTC
>TRBV6-2/TRBV6-3|few|TRBJ2-7|16|NA
CASSYSGVGFSYEQYF
TGTGCCAGCAGTTACTCAGGAGTCGGGTTCTCCTACGAGCAGTACTTC
>TRBV29-1|NA|TRBJ1-2|13|TRBD1
CSVGQGGIDGYTF
TGCAGCGTGGGACAGGGCGGTATAGATGGCTACACCTTC
>TRBV7-9|NA|TRBJ2-2|17|TRBD1
CTSSLVRQGANTGELFF
TGTACCAGCAGCTTAGTTCGACAGGGGGCCAACACCGGGGAGCTGTTTTTT
>TRBV27|few|TRBJ2-1|14|NA
CASSLWGDLNEQFF
TGTGCCAGCAGTTTATGGGGAGACCTCAATGAGCAGTTCTTC
>TRBV7-6|NA|TRBJ2-1|15|TRBD1
CASSLGTGSYNEQFF
TGTGCTAGCAGCTTAGGGACAGGGTCCTACAATGAGCAGTTCTTC
>TRBV11-2|NA|TRBJ2-7|14|NA
CASSLDGGPYEQYF
TGTGCCAGCAGCTTAGACGGCGGGCCCTACGAGCAGTACTTC
>TRBV28|few|TRBJ2-7|15|NA
CASSVRSGGGDEQYF
TGTGCCAGCAGTGTTCGGAGTGGGGGGGGCGACGAGCAGTACTTC
>TRBV7-9|many|TRBJ2-7|11|NA
CASSIKSEQYF
TGTGCCAGCAGCATCAAGAGCGAGCAGTACTTC
>TRBV12-5|many|TRBJ2-5|15|NA
CASGWTGTFQETQYF
TGTGCTAGTGGTTGGACCGGGACTTTCCAAGAGACCCAGTACTTC
>TRBV4-3|few|TRBJ2-3|17|TRBD2
CASSQIVPAGAIDTQYF
TGCGCCAGCAGCCAAATCGTCCCAGCGGGAGCGATAGATACGCAGTATTTT
>TRBV7-6|few|TRBJ2-3|17|TRBD2
CASSSTSGRSGTDTQYF
TGTGCCAGCAGCTCGACTAGCGGGAGGTCTGGCACAGATACGCAGTATTTT
>TRBV27|NA|TRBJ2-2|13|NA
CASSLQGTGELFF
TGTGCCAGCAGTTTACAGGGCACCGGGGAGCTGTTTTTT
>TRBV5-8|once|TRBJ1-1|12|NA
CASSLVNTEAYF
TGTGCCAGCAGCTTGGTTAACACTGAAGCTTACTTT
>TRBV7-8|many|TRBJ1-3|17|NA
CASSLRGAIVSGNTIYF
TGTGCCAGCAGCTTAAGGGGGGCGATCGTCTCTGGAAACACCATATATTTT
>TRBV7-9|NA|TRBJ2-1|12|NA
CASSLTWGEQFF
TGTGCCAGCAGCCTGACGTGGGGAGAGCAGTTCTTC
>TRBV4-3|few|TRBJ2-1|16|NA
CASSQDSRGVHNEQFF
TGCGCCAGCAGCCAAGATAGTAGAGGGGTCCACAATGAGCAGTTCTTC
>TRBV20-1|NA|TRBJ2-7|13|NA
CSAEAPGDYEQYF
TGCAGTGCCGAGGCCCCAGGGGACTACGAGCAGTACTTC
>TRBV5-6|NA|TRBJ2-3|14|NA
CASSYLTEADTQYF
TGTGCCAGCAGCTACCTTACCGAGGCGGATACGCAGTATTTT